This entry is about one TCR beta chain. The data originate from a study of control samples from healthy donors and cancer patients. Sequenced by immunoSEQ multiplex PCR; TCRdb stores in-frame clones only, minus some. Among about 250,000 clones, roughly 80% were seen once, and the ten largest hold 10% to 15%. The CDR3 spans 12 residues. The ends were cut back, 6 bases at V and 7 bases at J, with 11 bases in the middle. The germline CDR1 and CDR2 sequences are SGHTS and YDEGEE. The chain combines TRBV5-8 with TRBJ1-5; D remains unclear. What was sequenced was PBMCs. The receptor comes from a woman in her fifties or sixties with lung cancer. For the CDR3, the DNA is TGTGCCAGCACCCCCAGTGGACAGCCCCAGCATTTT. Translated, it gives CASTPSGQPQHF.